This passage covers 17 T cell receptor beta chains from one sample sequenced in a study of control samples from healthy donors and cancer patients. Some clones are missing from TCRdb's copy, which holds only in-frame ones; the method was immunoSEQ multiplex PCR. The table lists fewer than 250,000 clones, about 90% of them singletons. Sequencing was done on a sample of blood. The source of these receptors is a man in his thirties or forties in good health.

The chain employs TRBV6-1 and TRBJ1-6; D gene uncertain. Germline V gene lookup returns CDR1 MNHNS and CDR2 SASEGT. CDR3 size: 15 residues. Trimming cost V 3 bases and J 7 bases, with 13 bases left between them. The CDR3 here is CASSEGRAANSPLHF. The CDR3 nucleotides are TGTGCCAGCAGTGAGGGAAGGGCGGCCAATTCACCCCTCCACTTT.

V and J are TRBV4-1 and TRBJ1-3; no clear D. Germline CDR1 MGHRA, CDR2 YSYEKL. The CDR3 covers 13 residues. V was clipped by 5 bases and J by 6 bases, with 11 bases between them. The CDR3 sequence is CASSLGLENTIYF. In DNA form, the CDR3 reads TGCGCCAGCAGCTTGGGCCTGGAAAACACCATATATTTT.

This chain links TRBV6-6 with TRBJ2-1; 7 bases are shared with TRBD2. CDR1 is MNHNY, CDR2 SVGAGI, per germline (reference sequence). Losses at the gene ends were 1 base for V and 6 bases for J; bases not matched to a gene: 3. The CDR3 loop spans 14 amino acids. The CDR3 spells CASSYWGRGNEQFF. The CDR3 nucleotides are TGTGCCAGCAGTTACTGGGGGAGGGGCAATGAGCAGTTCTTC.

The J gene is TRBJ2-6, the V gene TRBV7-6; D possibly corresponds to TRBD2 (5 bases). V lost 1 base, J lost 0 bases, and 10 bases lay in between. CDR3 size: 17 residues. Germline CDR1 is SGHVS and CDR2 is FNYEAQ. CDR3 region: CASSLVRDYSGANVLTF. The CDR3 DNA reads as TGTGCCAGCAGCTTAGTTCGGGATTACTCTGGGGCCAACGTCCTGACTTTC.

This chain connects TRBV3-1 (or the pseudogene TRBV3-2) to TRBJ1-4; D is unclear. Germline CDR1 is LGHDT and CDR2 is YNNKEL (reference sequence). Trimming cost V 6 bases and J 0 bases, with 5 bases left between them. This CDR3 contains 13 residues. The CDR3 coding sequence is TGTGCCAGCAGGAGAGCAACTAATGAAAAACTGTTTTTT. Translation: CASRRATNEKLFF.

The gene calls are TRBV2 and TRBJ1-2, with D maybe TRBD1 (5 bases). Germline CDR1 SNHLY, CDR2 FYNNEI. The V and J ends lost 2 bases and 2 bases respectively, with 12 bases between them. This CDR3 has 15 residues. The CDR3 coding sequence is TGTGCCAGCAGTGAACATCAGGGCAGAAACTATGGCTACACCTTC. Translated, it gives CASSEHQGRNYGYTF.

In this sample, this clone turned up a few times. The rearrangement links TRBV4-1 to TRBJ2-7; 9 bases agree with TRBD2. The V segment lost 2 bases and the J segment 4 bases; nucleotides outside the gene matches: 12. The CDR3 runs to 17 residues. Looked up from germline, CDR1 is MGHRA and CDR2 is YSYEKL. CDR3 in amino acids: CASSQSLGAGGLYEQYF. The CDR3 DNA is TGCGCCAGCAGCCAATCCTTGGGTGCGGGGGGGCTGTACGAGCAGTACTTC.

The chain uses TRBV12-3 or TRBV12-4 and TRBJ1-1; D possibly corresponds to TRBD1 (5 bases). The CDR3 contains 13 residues. V lost 3 bases, J lost 3 bases, and 8 bases lay in between. CDR3 region: CASSFKQDTEAFF. The CDR3 nucleotides are TGTGCCAGCAGTTTCAAACAGGACACTGAAGCTTTCTTT.

In its sample, this clone was seen once. This rearrangement joins TRBV12-5 to TRBJ1-5; D remains unclear. CDR1 and CDR2 (germline): LGHNT, FRNRAP. The CDR3 has 16 amino acids. V was clipped by 2 bases and J by 7 bases, with 18 bases between them. The DNA for the CDR3 is TGTGCTAGTGGTTTGAGGCTCCCGCAGGTCAGGCAGCCCCAGCATTTT. Protein sequence: CASGLRLPQVRQPQHF.

The CDR3 here is CASSTTGYDKNIQYF. CDR3 DNA sequence: TGCGCCAGCAGCACTACAGGGTACGACAAAAACATTCAGTACTTC. The rearrangement joins TRBV5-1 to TRBJ2-4, with D perhaps TRBD1 (6 bases). The V gene's germline CDR1 is SGHRS and CDR2 YFSETQ. This CDR3 is built from 15 residues. With 4 bases removed from V and 3 bases from J, the gap between germline ends came to 14 bases.

The count of this clone is one. The chain uses TRBV19 and TRBJ1-2; TRBD1 might be the D (5 bases). V was pared by 5 bases and J by 2 bases, with 15 bases between. The germline gives CDR1 LNHDA, CDR2 SQIVND (reference sequence). CDR3 length equals 15 residues. The CDR3 DNA follows: TGTGCCAGTAGTGACGACAGTATAGCGAACTATGGCTACACCTTC. Translation gives CASSDDSIANYGYTF.

Regarding this clone: The same CDR3 also results from other DNA sequences found in this sample. The rearrangement uses TRBV6-5 and TRBJ2-1, with a weak D call TRBD1 (5 bases). CDR1 MNHEY and CDR2 SVGAGI come from the germline V gene. With 2 bases removed from V and 7 bases from J, the gap between germline ends came to 6 bases. The CDR3 has 12 residues. As DNA, the CDR3 is TGTGCCAGCAGTTACAGGGGAAATGAGCAGTTCTTC. This gives the protein CASSYRGNEQFF.

The chain has TRBV3-1 (or the pseudogene TRBV3-2) and TRBJ2-2, with a weak D call TRBD2 (6 bases). Germline assignment: CDR1 LGHDT and CDR2 YNNKEL (reference sequence). The CDR3 sequence is 14 residues long. V lost 3 bases and J 4 bases, leaving 9 bases between the germline ends. The CDR3 DNA reads as TGTGCCAGCAGCCACGCGGGGTCCACCGGGGAGCTGTTTTTT. The encoded protein is CASSHAGSTGELFF.

V gene TRBV6-5 combines with J gene TRBJ2-3; D assignment may be TRBD1 or TRBD2 (5 bases each). Germline-derived CDR1 and CDR2 are MNHEY and SVGAGI. CDR3 length: 13 residues. Trimming removed 11 bases from V and 0 bases from J, with 12 bases in between. CDR3 in DNA: TGTGCCGCCCGGGACGGTAGCACAGATACGCAGTATTTT. Amino acids: CAARDGSTDTQYF.

The V and J genes are TRBV9 and TRBJ2-7, with D possibly matching TRBD2 (6 bases). The CDR3 totals 13 residues. Deletions cut 5 bases from V and 3 bases from J, with 12 bases between. Germline CDR1 SGDLS, CDR2 YYNGEE. This chain's CDR3 is CASSLGLHYEQYF. For the CDR3, the DNA is TGTGCCAGCAGTCTGGGACTTCACTACGAGCAGTACTTC.

The gene calls are TRBV7-2 and TRBJ1-6, with 11 nucleotides matching TRBD1. CDR3 length: 15 residues. Germline V lookup: CDR1 SGHTA, CDR2 FQGNSA. Trimming at V came to 5 bases and at J to 10 bases, leaving 7 bases not matched to a gene. In DNA, the CDR3 is TGTGCCAGCAGCGAACAGGACAGGGGGCGGTCACCCCTCCACTTT. It specifies CASSEQDRGRSPLHF. Together with reference TRBV7-2 and TRBJ1-6, the CDR3 gives the full variable domain: GAGVSQSPSNKVTEKGKDVELRCDPISGHTALYWYRQSLGQGLEFLIYFQGNSAPDKSGLPSDRFSAERTGGSVSTLTIQRTQQEDSAVYLCASSEQDRGRSPLHFGNGTRLTVT.

The rearrangement links TRBV6-5 to TRBJ2-1, with D unclear. The V gene lost 0 bases and the J gene lost 10 bases, with 4 bases spanning the gap. The CDR3 is 11 amino acids. CDR1 and CDR2 (germline): MNHEY, SVGAGI. CDR3 region: CASSYSGEQFF. CDR3 in DNA: TGTGCCAGCAGTTACTCGGGGGAGCAGTTCTTC.